Below, 18 T cell receptor beta chains from the same sample are listed, as sequenced in a study of HIV-infected patients and healthy controls. TCRdb redid the calling of the 5' RACE reads with MiXCR, one entry per CDR3 protein. The sample yields tens of thousands of distinct CDR3 sequences, under 25% seen once. Sequenced sample: CD4+ T cells from blood. The origin of the receptors is a human donor in good health.

Regarding this clonotype: A much larger clone differs by one base, so this may be a read error. The chain links TRBV12-3 or TRBV12-4 to TRBJ2-7; TRBD1 matches 9 bases. The CDR3 covers 13 residues. CDR3 residues: CVSTLGQGYEQYF. In nucleotides, the CDR3 is TGTGTCAGCACCTTGGGACAGGGCTACGAGCAGTACTTC.

The chain joins TRBV12-3 or TRBV12-4 to TRBJ1-5; D gene ambiguous. The ends were cut back, 0 bases at V and 1 base at J, with 1 base in the middle. This CDR3 spans 13 amino acids. In DNA form, the CDR3 reads TGTGCCAGCAGTTTAGCGAGCAATCAGCCCCAGCATTTT. Protein: CASSLASNQPQHF.

This clonotype was detected many times. The J gene is TRBJ2-1, the V gene TRBV6-1, with D uncertain. The germline gives CDR1 MNHNS, CDR2 SASEGT. The CDR3 spans 13 residues. The ends were cut back, 6 bases at V and 3 bases at J, with 9 bases in the middle. As DNA, the CDR3 is TGTGCCAGCAGCACCTGGAACTACAATGAGCAGTTCTTC. This gives the protein CASSTWNYNEQFF.

This rearrangement joins TRBV19 to TRBJ2-7; 7 bases match TRBD1. V trimming: 5 bases; J trimming: 0 bases; junction bases outside the gene matches: 4. Germline V gives CDR1 LNHDA, CDR2 SQIVND (reference sequence). The CDR3 sequence is 14 residues long. The CDR3 sequence: CASSSDRSSYEQYF. The CDR3 DNA reads as TGTGCCAGTAGTTCGGACAGGAGCTCCTACGAGCAGTACTTC.

This clonotype showed up just a few times. V gene TRBV11-3 combines with J gene TRBJ1-1; unclear D gene. Trimming shortened V by 1 base and J by 5 bases, and 11 bases separated the two germline ends. Germline V gene lookup returns CDR1 SGHNT and CDR2 YENEEA. This CDR3 has 14 amino acids. CDR3 residues: CASSLGGVLTEAFF. For the CDR3, the DNA is TGTGCCAGCAGCTTAGGCGGGGTATTGACTGAAGCTTTCTTT. The full variable domain, rest sourced from reference TRBV11-3 and TRBJ1-1, is EAGVVQSPRYKIIEKKQPVAFWCNPISGHNTLYWYLQNLGQGPELLIRYENEEAVDDSQLPKDRFSAERLKGVDSTLKIQPAELGDSAVYLCASSLGGVLTEAFFGQGTRLTVV.

The sample holds many counts of this clonotype. The DNA of the CDR3 is TGTGCCAGCAGTTTACCAACACTAGCGGGAGGGCCGGATACGCAGTATTTT. Residues: CASSLPTLAGGPDTQYF. This chain uses TRBV12-3 or TRBV12-4 with TRBJ2-3, with TRBD2 identical over 13 bases. The J segment lost 6 bases and the V segment lost 2 bases, leaving 8 bases of the junction unmatched. This CDR3 is 17 amino acids long.

The genes are TRBV19 and TRBJ2-5, with 7 positions matching TRBD1. V shed 7 bases and J 4 bases; nucleotides not matched to a gene: 3. This CDR3 has 12 residues. Germline loops: CDR1 LNHDA, CDR2 SQIVND (reference sequence). DNA of the CDR3: TGTGCCAGTAACAACAGGGGAGAGACCCAGTACTTC. Amino acids: CASNNRGETQYF.

The sample holds many counts of this clonotype. The chain links TRBV20-1 to TRBJ1-2, with D hard to call. Germline V gene sequence: CDR1 DFQATT, CDR2 SNEGSKA (reference sequence). Trimming stripped 0 bases from V and 8 bases from J, with 13 bases between. CDR3 length: 13 amino acids. The CDR3 bases are TGCAGTGCTAGAGAATCGGGGTATCGGGGCTACACCTTC. This encodes CSARESGYRGYTF.

V gene TRBV20-1 combines with J gene TRBJ1-1, with a possible D match to TRBD1 (6 bases). The CDR3 totals 17 residues. Trimming removed 0 bases from V and 3 bases from J, with 20 bases in between. From germline, CDR1 is DFQATT and CDR2 SNEGSKA (reference sequence). The CDR3 DNA reads TGCAGTGCTAGAGATCCAGGGGACTGGACGAAGGACACTGAAGCTTTCTTT. This codes for CSARDPGDWTKDTEAFF.

This clonotype was detected a few times. The gene calls are TRBV6-2 or TRBV6-3 and TRBJ2-3; TRBD2 aligns across 8 bases. CDR3 length: 17 residues. Germline assignment: CDR1 MNHEY and CDR2 SVGEGT. V gave up 7 bases and J gave up 0 bases; unmatched junction bases: 12. CDR3 sequence reads: CASTSPGGLVSTDTQYF. The CDR3 nucleotides are TGTGCCAGCACCTCCCCCGGGGGACTAGTTAGCACAGATACGCAGTATTTT.

V usage is TRBV7-6 and J usage is TRBJ2-3, with D maybe TRBD2 (7 bases). Germline V gives CDR1 SGHVS, CDR2 FNYEAQ. V gave up 5 bases and J gave up 2 bases, with 17 bases separating them. The CDR3 totals 16 residues. The CDR3 loop reads CASSDKPGGNTDTQYF. CDR3 coding DNA: TGTGCCAGCAGCGACAAACCGGGGGGCAACACAGATACGCAGTATTTT.

This clonotype was recorded at least ten times. This chain uses TRBV5-4 with TRBJ1-1, with a possible D match to TRBD1 (6 bases). The CDR3 is 16 amino acids. The germline V and J ends were trimmed by 5 bases and 6 bases, with 23 bases remaining between them. Germline assignment: CDR1 SGHNT and CDR2 YYREEE (reference sequence). CDR3 DNA: TGTGCCAGCAGTTCAGTTGGGGGGCGCGCAGGGGCTGAAGCTTTCTTT. Translation: CASSSVGGRAGAEAFF.

This clonotype occurred once. V gene TRBV7-2 combines with J gene TRBJ2-7, with 16 bases matching TRBD2. Per germline, CDR1 SGHTA and CDR2 FQGNSA. The V gene end was trimmed by 5 bases and the J gene end by 6 bases; junction bases not matched to a gene: 13. The CDR3 consists of 18 residues. DNA for the CDR3: TGTGCCAGCAGCAAGCCGGGACTAGCGGGGGGGCTTGCCTCCGAGCAGTACTTC. Its protein is CASSKPGLAGGLASEQYF.

This clonotype was detected many times. J is TRBJ1-1 and V is TRBV18, with TRBD1 as a possible D gene (5 bases). The V end lost 7 bases, the J end lost 5 bases, and 17 bases lay between the germline ends. The CDR3 totals 14 residues. Per the germline V gene, CDR1 is KGHSH and CDR2 is LQKENI. Here the CDR3 DNA reads TGTGCCAGCTGGTTAGGAGGCAGGGAGACTGAAGCTTTCTTT. This translates into CASWLGGRETEAFF.

J is TRBJ2-2 and V is TRBV27; TRBD1 matches 10 bases. Trimming cost V 5 bases and J 3 bases; bases outside gene matches: 9. The CDR3 covers 17 residues. The V gene's germline CDR1 is MNHEY and CDR2 SMNVEV (reference sequence). CDR3 amino acids: CASSPHRTGGDTGELFF. The CDR3 nucleotides are TGTGCCAGCAGTCCCCACCGGACAGGGGGTGACACCGGGGAGCTGTTTTTT.

Many counts were recorded for this clonotype. The chain's CDR3 is CSASFGTGSPLHF. The CDR3 DNA reads TGCAGTGCTAGCTTCGGCACGGGTTCACCCCTCCACTTT. V and J are TRBV20-1 and TRBJ1-6; D is undetermined. The V end lost 3 bases, the J end lost 9 bases, and 12 bases lay between the germline ends. The length of the CDR3 is 13 residues. From germline, CDR1 is DFQATT and CDR2 SNEGSKA (reference sequence).

This clonotype was observed at least ten times. This rearrangement joins TRBV10-2 to TRBJ2-7; D tentatively fits TRBD1 or TRBD2 (7 bases each). In germline, CDR1 is WSHSY, CDR2 SAAADI. Trimming left V 5 bases short and J 3 bases short, with 11 bases between. This CDR3 spans 13 amino acids. The CDR3 bases are TGCGCCAGCAGTCAGGGGGGGAACTACGAGCAGTACTTC. It codes for CASSQGGNYEQYF.

V usage is TRBV3-1 and J usage is TRBJ2-7; the match to TRBD2 covers 8 bases. The germline gives CDR1 LGHDT, CDR2 YNNKEL (reference sequence). The CDR3 is made up of 14 amino acids. The junction had 4 bases not matched to a gene; V was cut back by 0 bases and J by 6 bases. The CDR3 loop is CASSQDTSGGEQYF. The CDR3, as DNA: TGTGCCAGCAGCCAAGATACCAGCGGGGGCGAGCAGTACTTC.